Included here is one T cell receptor beta chain sequence, with context. The antigen is undetermined. The entry originates in a study of T-cell memory formation after mild COVID-19. Overall study findings and caveats: Clones that contracted from day 15 to 85 had balanced CD4/CD8; later expanders were CD4+ biased. Cross-reactive memory appears to have joined, as suggested by some responding clones showing up in pre-infection memory.

CDR3 size: 16 residues. Trimming took 0 bases from V and 2 from J; bases not matched to a gene: 6. Per germline, CDR1 DFQATT and CDR2 SNEGSKA (reference sequence). TCRdb reprocessed the 5' RACE reads via MiXCR and lists one record per CDR3 protein. Among roughly 310,000 distinct CDR3 sequences listed, approximately 16% were seen once. The TCR sequence derives from a man aged 18 to 29 who had mild COVID-19 (a few samples of this study predate the infection). Cell type and time point are not known. What was sequenced was PBMCs or a T cell subset sorted from them (not recorded which). The chain couples TRBV20-1 to TRBJ2-3, with 9 bases fitting TRBD2. As DNA, the CDR3 is TGCAGTGCTAGAGATCGGCTAGCGGGGATCACAGATACGCAGTATTTT. Protein product: CSARDRLAGITDTQYF.